This T cell receptor (beta chain) was sequenced for a study of blood T cell repertoires in COVID-19. In the study overall: Some COVID-19 samples were acute and others convalescent; all came from the United States, Italy and Spain.

In the original analysis: Amplifying reference gene primers gave estimates of nucleated cell counts. The protocol was immunoSEQ multiplex PCR, while the TCRdb copy is restricted to in-frame clones and leaves out a portion. The V and J calls and clone size were taken over from that table, and D and trimming were inferred from the DNA. The sample holds about 190,000 clones, around 89% seen once. The CDR3 spans 14 residues. Trimming left V 5 bases short and J 14 bases short, with 19 bases between. Per germline, CDR1 SGHAT and CDR2 FQNNGV. The sequencing sample was made of peripheral blood. The V gene is TRBV11-2, the J gene TRBJ1-6, with D perhaps matching TRBD1 (6 bases). This TCR derives from a man aged 40-55 years with active or convalescent COVID-19. The CDR3 DNA reads TGTGCCAGCAGCCAAGACAGGCTATACGGGACCCTCCACTTT. It specifies CASSQDRLYGTLHF.